One sample yielded the 18 T cell receptor beta chains listed below, sequenced in a study of shared clonotypes between healthy human individuals. This table comes from immunoSEQ multiplex PCR, and its TCRdb copy is limited to in-frame clones, with some not included. The repertoire has over 2 million clones, 85% to 95% of them found once; the top ten carry approximately 0.13%. Sequencing was performed on naive CD4+ T cells sorted from blood. As for subset: CD45RA+ positively selected. Receptors originate from a man between 18 and 29 years old in good health.

The chain uses TRBV30 and TRBJ2-1; TRBD2 matches at 7 bases. This CDR3 has 13 residues. Germline CDR1 GTSNPN, CDR2 SVGIG (reference sequence). Trimming cost V 2 bases and J 9 bases; bases outside gene matches: 7. The CDR3 protein is CAWSSGTLGEQFF. The CDR3 coding sequence is TGTGCCTGGAGTAGCGGGACCCTCGGTGAGCAGTTCTTC.

The chain has TRBV2 and TRBJ1-4; 7 nucleotides align to TRBD1. V shed 6 bases, J shed 12 bases, and the junction held 10 bases outside the gene matches. Germline loops: CDR1 SNHLY, CDR2 FYNNEI. The CDR3 runs 13 residues. This CDR3 is CASRGTAFLELFF. DNA of the CDR3: TGTGCCAGCAGGGGGACAGCCTTCCTAGAACTGTTTTTT.

V usage is TRBV9 and J usage is TRBJ1-4, with 7 bases that match TRBD1. This CDR3 is built from 15 residues. CDR1 is SGDLS and CDR2 is YYNGEE in the germline V gene. The V segment lost 3 bases and the J segment 4 bases; nucleotides outside the gene matches: 6. Written as DNA, the CDR3 is TGTGCCAGCAGCGAGGGAGGGACAGTTAATGAAAAACTGTTTTTT. It yields the protein CASSEGGTVNEKLFF.

CDR3 residues: CASSPPYRVDNQPQHF. Written as DNA, the CDR3 is TGTGCCAGCAGTCCACCTTACAGGGTCGACAATCAGCCCCAGCATTTT. This rearrangement joins TRBV28 to TRBJ1-5, with a tentative D call TRBD1 (6 bases). The germline V gene has CDR1 MDHEN and CDR2 SYDVKM. The CDR3 runs 16 residues. V lost 5 bases and J 3 bases, leaving 17 bases between the germline ends.

J is TRBJ1-1 and V is TRBV7-9; perhaps TRBD1 as D (5 bases). V dropped 5 bases and J dropped 0 bases, with 10 bases sitting between them. The CDR3 loop spans 14 amino acids. Germline assignment: CDR1 SEHNR and CDR2 FQNEAQ (reference sequence). The CDR3 DNA is TGTGCCAGCAGCCTTGGGGCGATGAACACTGAAGCTTTCTTT. Translation gives CASSLGAMNTEAFF. The variable domain in full, with the rest retrieved from reference TRBV7-9 and TRBJ1-1, is DTGVSQNPRHKITKRGQNVTFRCDPISEHNRLYWYRQTLGQGPEFLTYFQNEAQLEKSRLLSDRFSAERPKGSFSTLEIQRTEQGDSAMYLCASSLGAMNTEAFFGQGTRLTVV.

The V and J genes are TRBV9 and TRBJ2-3; D gene ambiguous. The CDR3 length is 15 residues. V was cut by 0 bases and J by 2 bases, with 10 bases left in between. The germline gives CDR1 SGDLS, CDR2 YYNGEE. The CDR3, as DNA: TGTGCCAGCAGCGTAGGGCGTGCGCCCACAGATACGCAGTATTTT. Protein product: CASSVGRAPTDTQYF.

The rearrangement joins TRBV29-1 to TRBJ2-1; TRBD2 aligns across 12 bases. The CDR3 covers 16 residues. V dropped 2 bases and J dropped 5; count of bases not matched to a gene: 7. The germline CDR1 and CDR2 sequences are SQVTM and ANQGSEA. The CDR3 sequence is CSVERRLAGVNNEQFF. The CDR3 nucleotides are TGCAGCGTTGAACGGCGACTAGCGGGAGTGAACAATGAGCAGTTCTTC.

The rearrangement joins TRBV18 to TRBJ2-7, with 7 bases matching TRBD2. Trimming removed 6 bases from V and 3 bases from J; junction bases left unmatched: 8. The CDR3 has 14 amino acids. Germline CDR1 and CDR2: KGHSH and LQKENI. CDR3 bases: TGTGCCAGCTCTTACGGGGGGAGAGACTACGAGCAGTACTTC. Amino acid sequence: CASSYGGRDYEQYF.

This sequence joins TRBV18 and TRBJ2-2; no clear D. This CDR3 region has 15 residues. Trimming stripped 1 base from V and 1 base from J, with 7 bases between. In germline, CDR1 is KGHSH, CDR2 LQKENI. CDR3 DNA: TGTGCCAGCTCACCACTAGACGGGAACACCGGGGAGCTGTTTTTT. Encoded protein: CASSPLDGNTGELFF.

The rearrangement uses TRBV6-1 and TRBJ2-7; 10 nucleotides align to TRBD1. With V trimmed by 3 bases and J by 6 bases, 5 bases remained unmatched. In germline, CDR1 is MNHNS, CDR2 SASEGT. The CDR3 extends over 14 amino acids. CDR3: CASSERDRGSEQYF. The CDR3 bases are TGTGCCAGCAGTGAGCGGGACAGGGGTTCCGAGCAGTACTTC.

The rearrangement joins TRBV9 to TRBJ1-2; 8 bases map to TRBD1. J was trimmed by 4 bases and V by 4 bases; bases with no gene match: 6. The CDR3 totals 14 residues. The germline V gene has CDR1 SGDLS and CDR2 YYNGEE. CDR3 nucleotide sequence: TGTGCCAGCAGCTCAGACAGGGGTATCTATGGCTACACCTTC. This translates into CASSSDRGIYGYTF.

V gene TRBV5-1 combines with J gene TRBJ1-6; 8 bases are a match to TRBD1. V shed 6 bases, J shed 7 bases, and the junction held 12 bases outside the gene matches. The CDR3 length is 16 residues. Germline values: CDR1 SGHRS, CDR2 YFSETQ. DNA of the CDR3: TGCGCCAGCACCTCAGGGTTGGGACAGGACAATTCACCCCTCCACTTT. This gives the protein CASTSGLGQDNSPLHF.

The CDR3 region has the DNA TGTGCCAGCAGTTCTCGGACTAGCGGGGATTTCACAGATACGCAGTATTTT. Translation: CASSSRTSGDFTDTQYF. V gene TRBV27 combines with J gene TRBJ2-3, with 12 bases lining up with TRBD2. The CDR3 covers 17 residues. CDR1 and CDR2 from the germline V gene are MNHEY and SMNVEV (reference sequence). Unmatched junction bases numbered 7, after V lost 4 bases and J lost 2 bases.

The gene calls are TRBV5-4 and TRBJ1-1; D is perhaps TRBD1 (5 bases). V lost 0 bases to trimming and J lost 0 bases, with 12 bases between them. Germline V gives CDR1 SGHNT, CDR2 YYREEE (reference sequence). The CDR3 spans 16 residues. DNA of the CDR3: TGTGCCAGCAGCTTGGGGGGCAGAGTAATGAACACTGAAGCTTTCTTT. It yields the protein CASSLGGRVMNTEAFF.

The chain carries TRBV2 and TRBJ2-5; 7 nucleotides line up with TRBD2. The CDR3 extends over 15 amino acids. V lost 5 bases to trimming and J lost 1 base; unmatched junction nucleotides: 7. Germline V CDR1 and CDR2: SNHLY, FYNNEI. The CDR3 DNA reads as TGTGCCAGCAGTATTTTTCCTAGCGGCCAAGAGACCCAGTACTTC. It codes for CASSIFPSGQETQYF.

The V call is TRBV6-5, the J call TRBJ1-2, with D hard to call. This CDR3 comprises 15 residues. Germline CDR1 and CDR2: MNHEY and SVGAGI. The V end lost 7 bases, the J end lost 0 bases, and 15 bases lay between the germline ends. CDR3 sequence (DNA): TGTGCCAGCACCGAAGCGGGGTTCTCTAACTATGGCTACACCTTC. Translation: CASTEAGFSNYGYTF.

For this clone: Other DNA sequences from this sample encode an identical CDR3 as well. The chain joins TRBV5-6 to TRBJ2-3, with D perhaps given as TRBD1 or TRBD2 (6 bases each). Germline V gene lookup returns CDR1 SGHDT and CDR2 YYEEEE. V was shortened by 2 bases and J by 3 bases, with 10 bases between the two germline ends. The CDR3 length is 14 residues. CDR3 residues: CASSLGGPTDTQYF. The CDR3 DNA follows: TGTGCCAGCAGCTTAGGGGGGCCGACAGATACGCAGTATTTT.

The V call is TRBV11-2, the J call TRBJ2-3, with D perhaps matching TRBD2 (6 bases). Germline CDR1 SGHAT, CDR2 FQNNGV. This CDR3 region has 14 residues. Between the trimmed V and J ends, which lost 5 bases and 3 bases, there was a span of 12 bases. CDR3 amino acids: CASSGSLATDTQYF. As DNA, the CDR3 is TGTGCCAGCAGCGGCAGTCTAGCGACAGATACGCAGTATTTT.